In its sample, the clone carrying this T cell receptor beta chain was seen many times. As yet, its antigen is unknown. CDR3 size: 12 residues. The germline V gene has CDR1 DFQATT and CDR2 SNEGSKA (reference sequence). V was trimmed by 5 bases and J by 3 bases, leaving 10 bases between them. TCRdb redid the calling of the 5' RACE reads with MiXCR, one entry per CDR3 protein. The sample contains some 73,000 distinct CDR3 sequences, approximately 12% of which appear only once. This specimen belongs to a study of early T cells in non-severe SARS-CoV-2 infection. Across the whole study: Chains from this unsorted whole-blood bulk RNA could not be paired.

Findings of the study overall: Matching against VDJdb likely underestimated virus-specific expansions, favoring anti-spike CD8.

The clonotype originates from an adult who was a healthcare worker with PCR-confirmed SARS-CoV-2 infection or an uninfected control (not recorded which). The sequenced material came from whole blood. This chain connects TRBV20-1 to TRBJ1-2, with a tentative D call TRBD1 (6 bases). CDR3 DNA sequence: TGCAGTGCTCGGAACAGGGACTATGGCTACACCTTC. It codes for CSARNRDYGYTF.